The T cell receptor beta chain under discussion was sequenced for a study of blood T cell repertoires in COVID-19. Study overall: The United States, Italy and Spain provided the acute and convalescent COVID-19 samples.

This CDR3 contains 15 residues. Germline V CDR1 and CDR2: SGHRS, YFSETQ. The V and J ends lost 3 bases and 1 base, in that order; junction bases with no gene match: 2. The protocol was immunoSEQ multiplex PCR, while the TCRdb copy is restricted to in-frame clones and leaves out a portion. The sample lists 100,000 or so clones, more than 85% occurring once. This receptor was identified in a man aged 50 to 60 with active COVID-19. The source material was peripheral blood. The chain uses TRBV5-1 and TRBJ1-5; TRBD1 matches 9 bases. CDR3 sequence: CASSWTGESNQPQHF. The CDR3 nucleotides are TGCGCCAGCAGCTGGACAGGGGAGAGCAATCAGCCCCAGCATTTT.